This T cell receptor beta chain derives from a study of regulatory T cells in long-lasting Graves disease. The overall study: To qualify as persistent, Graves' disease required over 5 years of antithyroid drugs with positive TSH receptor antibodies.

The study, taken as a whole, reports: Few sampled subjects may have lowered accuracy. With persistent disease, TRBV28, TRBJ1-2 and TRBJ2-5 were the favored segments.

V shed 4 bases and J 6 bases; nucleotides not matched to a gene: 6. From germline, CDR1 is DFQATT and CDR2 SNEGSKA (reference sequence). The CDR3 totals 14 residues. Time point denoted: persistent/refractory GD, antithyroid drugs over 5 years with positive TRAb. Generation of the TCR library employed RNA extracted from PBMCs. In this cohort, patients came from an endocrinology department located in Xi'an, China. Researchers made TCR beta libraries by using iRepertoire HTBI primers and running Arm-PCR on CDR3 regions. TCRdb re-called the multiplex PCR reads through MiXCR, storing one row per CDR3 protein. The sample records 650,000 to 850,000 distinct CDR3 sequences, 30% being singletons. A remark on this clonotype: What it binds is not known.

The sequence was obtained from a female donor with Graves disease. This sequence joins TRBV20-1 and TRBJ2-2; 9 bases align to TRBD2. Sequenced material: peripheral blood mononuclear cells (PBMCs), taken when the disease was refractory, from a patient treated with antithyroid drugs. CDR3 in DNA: TGCAGTGCTACGGCTGCGGGAGGGCCCGGGGAGCTGTTTTTT. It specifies CSATAAGGPGELFF.